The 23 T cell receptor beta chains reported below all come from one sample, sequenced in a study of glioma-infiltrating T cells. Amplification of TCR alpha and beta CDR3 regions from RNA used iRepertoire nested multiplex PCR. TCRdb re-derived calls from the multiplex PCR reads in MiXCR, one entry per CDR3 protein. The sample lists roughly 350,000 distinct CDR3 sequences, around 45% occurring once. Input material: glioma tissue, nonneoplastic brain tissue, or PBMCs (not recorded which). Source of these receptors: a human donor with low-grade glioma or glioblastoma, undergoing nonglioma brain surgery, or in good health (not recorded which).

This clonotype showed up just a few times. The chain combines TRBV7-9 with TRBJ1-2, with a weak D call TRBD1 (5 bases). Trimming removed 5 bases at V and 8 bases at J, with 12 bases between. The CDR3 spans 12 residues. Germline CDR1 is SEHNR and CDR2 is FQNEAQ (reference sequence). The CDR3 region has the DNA TGTGCCAGCAGCCATGGGACCGGCGGCTACACCTTC. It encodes CASSHGTGGYTF.

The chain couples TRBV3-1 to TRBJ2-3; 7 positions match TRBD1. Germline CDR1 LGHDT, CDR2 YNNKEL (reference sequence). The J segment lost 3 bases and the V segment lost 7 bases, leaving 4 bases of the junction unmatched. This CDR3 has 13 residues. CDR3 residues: CASKSQGTDTQYF. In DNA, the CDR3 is TGTGCCAGCAAATCACAGGGGACAGATACGCAGTATTTT.

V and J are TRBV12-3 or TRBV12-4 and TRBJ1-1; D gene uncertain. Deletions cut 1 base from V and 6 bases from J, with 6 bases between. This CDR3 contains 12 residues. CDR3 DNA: TGTGCCAGCAGTTTAGACCTACCTGAAGCTTTCTTT. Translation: CASSLDLPEAFF.

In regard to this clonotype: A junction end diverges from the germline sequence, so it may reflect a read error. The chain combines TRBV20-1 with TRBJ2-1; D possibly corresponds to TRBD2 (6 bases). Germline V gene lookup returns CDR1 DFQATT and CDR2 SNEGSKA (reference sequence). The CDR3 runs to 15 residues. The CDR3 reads CSATRNPGTFNGQFF. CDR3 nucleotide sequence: TGCAGTGCAACCAGAAACCCCGGGACTTTCAATGGGCAGTTCTTC.

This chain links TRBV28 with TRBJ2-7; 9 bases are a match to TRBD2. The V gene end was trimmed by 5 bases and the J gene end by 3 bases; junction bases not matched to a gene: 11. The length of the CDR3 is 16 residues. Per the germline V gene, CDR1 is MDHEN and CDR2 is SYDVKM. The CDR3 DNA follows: TGTGCCAGCAGTCCTCTCCCGAGCGGGAGGATCTACGAGCAGTACTTC. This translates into CASSPLPSGRIYEQYF.

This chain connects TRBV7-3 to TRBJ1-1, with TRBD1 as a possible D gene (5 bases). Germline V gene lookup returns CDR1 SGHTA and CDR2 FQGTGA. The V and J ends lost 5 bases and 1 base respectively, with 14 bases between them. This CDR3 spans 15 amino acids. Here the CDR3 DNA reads TGTGCCAGCAGCCCGCTCCCCGGGGCGAACACTGAAGCTTTCTTT. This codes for CASSPLPGANTEAFF.

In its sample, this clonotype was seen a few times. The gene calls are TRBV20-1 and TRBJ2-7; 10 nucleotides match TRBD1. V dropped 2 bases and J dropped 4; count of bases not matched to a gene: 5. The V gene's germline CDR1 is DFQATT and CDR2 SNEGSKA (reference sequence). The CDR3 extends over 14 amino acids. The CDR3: CSARKGQGLYEQYF. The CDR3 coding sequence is TGCAGTGCTAGAAAGGGACAGGGGCTTTACGAGCAGTACTTC.

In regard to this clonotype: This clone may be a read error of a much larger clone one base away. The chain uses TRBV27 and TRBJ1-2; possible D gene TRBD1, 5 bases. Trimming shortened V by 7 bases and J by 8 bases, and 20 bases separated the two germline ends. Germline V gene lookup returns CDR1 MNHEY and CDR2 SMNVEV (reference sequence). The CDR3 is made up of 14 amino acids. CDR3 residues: CASILSGGFGGYTF. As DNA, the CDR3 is TGTGCCAGCATCCTAAGTGGGGGGTTCGGCGGCTACACCTTC.

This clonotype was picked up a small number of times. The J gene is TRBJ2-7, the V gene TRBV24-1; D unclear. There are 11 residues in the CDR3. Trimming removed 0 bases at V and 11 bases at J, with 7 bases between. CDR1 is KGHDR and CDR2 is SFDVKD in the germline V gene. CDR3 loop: CATSDLQSEYF. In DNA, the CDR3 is TGTGCCACCAGTGATTTGCAGAGCGAGTACTTC.

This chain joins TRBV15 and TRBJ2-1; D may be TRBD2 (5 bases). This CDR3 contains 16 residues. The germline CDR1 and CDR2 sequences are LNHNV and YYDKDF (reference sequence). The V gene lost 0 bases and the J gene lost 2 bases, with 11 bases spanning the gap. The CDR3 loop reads CATSREEATAYNEQFF. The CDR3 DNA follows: TGTGCCACCAGCAGAGAGGAGGCTACAGCCTACAATGAGCAGTTCTTC.

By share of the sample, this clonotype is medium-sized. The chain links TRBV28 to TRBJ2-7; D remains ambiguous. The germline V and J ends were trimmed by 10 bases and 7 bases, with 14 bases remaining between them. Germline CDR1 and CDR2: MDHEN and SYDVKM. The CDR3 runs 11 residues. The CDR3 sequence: CATTFVQEQYF. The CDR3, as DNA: TGTGCCACTACGTTTGTCCAGGAGCAGTACTTC. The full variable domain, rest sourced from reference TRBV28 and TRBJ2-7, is DVKVTQSSRYLVKRTGEKVFLECVQDMDHENMFWYRQDPGLGLRLIYFSYDVKMKEKGDIPEGYSVSREKKERFSLILESASTNQTSMYLCATTFVQEQYFGPGTRLTVT.

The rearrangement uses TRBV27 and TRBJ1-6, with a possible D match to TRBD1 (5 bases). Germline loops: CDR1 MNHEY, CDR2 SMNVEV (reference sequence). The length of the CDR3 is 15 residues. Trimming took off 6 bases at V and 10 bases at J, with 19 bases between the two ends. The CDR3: CASSSGGGPKSPLHF. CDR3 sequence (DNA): TGTGCCAGCAGCTCCGGGGGTGGACCTAAGTCACCCCTCCACTTT.

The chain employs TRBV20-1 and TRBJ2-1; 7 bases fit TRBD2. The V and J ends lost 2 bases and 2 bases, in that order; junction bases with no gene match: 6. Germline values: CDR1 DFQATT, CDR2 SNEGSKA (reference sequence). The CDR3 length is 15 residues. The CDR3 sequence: CSARRPSGTYNEQFF. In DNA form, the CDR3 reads TGCAGTGCTAGACGCCCTAGCGGAACCTACAATGAGCAGTTCTTC.

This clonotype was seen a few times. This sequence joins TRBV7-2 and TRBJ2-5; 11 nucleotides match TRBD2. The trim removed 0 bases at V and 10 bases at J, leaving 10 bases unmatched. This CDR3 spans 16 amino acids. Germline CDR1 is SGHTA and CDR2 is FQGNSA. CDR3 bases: TGTGCCAGCAGCTTAGCGTGGACTAGCGGGCTAGGTGGCCAGTACTTC. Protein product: CASSLAWTSGLGGQYF.

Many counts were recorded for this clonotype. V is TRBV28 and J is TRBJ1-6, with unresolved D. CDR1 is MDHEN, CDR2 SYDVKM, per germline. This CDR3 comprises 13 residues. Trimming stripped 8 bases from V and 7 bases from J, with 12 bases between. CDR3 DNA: TGTGCCAGCCGGCGGGAGACCAATTCACCCCTCCACTTT. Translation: CASRRETNSPLHF.

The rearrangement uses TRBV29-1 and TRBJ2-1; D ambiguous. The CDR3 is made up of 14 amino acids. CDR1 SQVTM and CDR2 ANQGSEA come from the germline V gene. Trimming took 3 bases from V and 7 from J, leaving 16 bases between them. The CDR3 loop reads CSVERHLHRNEQFF. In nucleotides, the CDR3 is TGCAGCGTTGAGCGACACCTCCATCGTAATGAGCAGTTCTTC.

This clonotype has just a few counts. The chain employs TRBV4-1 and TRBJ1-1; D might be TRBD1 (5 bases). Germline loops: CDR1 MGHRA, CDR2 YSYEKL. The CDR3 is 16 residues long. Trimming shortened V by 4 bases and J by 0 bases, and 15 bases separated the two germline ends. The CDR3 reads CASSPRGGLMNTEAFF. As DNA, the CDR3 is TGCGCCAGCAGCCCAAGGGGCGGCCTCATGAACACTGAAGCTTTCTTT.

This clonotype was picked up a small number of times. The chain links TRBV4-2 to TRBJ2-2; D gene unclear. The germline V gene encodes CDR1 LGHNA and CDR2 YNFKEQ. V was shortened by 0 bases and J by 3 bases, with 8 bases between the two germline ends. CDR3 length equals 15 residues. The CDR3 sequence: CASSQEGGYTGELFF. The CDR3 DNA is TGTGCCAGCAGCCAAGAAGGCGGCTACACCGGGGAGCTGTTTTTT.

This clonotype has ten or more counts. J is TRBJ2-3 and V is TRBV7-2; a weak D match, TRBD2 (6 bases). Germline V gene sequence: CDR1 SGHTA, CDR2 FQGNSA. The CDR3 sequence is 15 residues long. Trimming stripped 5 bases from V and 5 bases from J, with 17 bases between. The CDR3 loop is CASSPGLGLGDTQYF. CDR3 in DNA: TGTGCCAGCAGCCCGGGACTCGGCCTAGGAGATACGCAGTATTTT.

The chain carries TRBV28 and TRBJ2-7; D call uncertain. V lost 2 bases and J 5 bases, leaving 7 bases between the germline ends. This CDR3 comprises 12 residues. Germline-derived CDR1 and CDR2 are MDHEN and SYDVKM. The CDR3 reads CASSLGKDEQYF. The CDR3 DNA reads TGTGCCAGCAGTTTAGGGAAGGACGAGCAGTACTTC.

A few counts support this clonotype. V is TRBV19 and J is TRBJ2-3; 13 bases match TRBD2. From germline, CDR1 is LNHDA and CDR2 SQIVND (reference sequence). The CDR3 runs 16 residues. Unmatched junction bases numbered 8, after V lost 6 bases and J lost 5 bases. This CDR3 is CASSLTSGRAQDTQYF. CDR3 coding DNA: TGTGCCAGTAGCCTTACTAGCGGGAGGGCCCAAGATACGCAGTATTTT.

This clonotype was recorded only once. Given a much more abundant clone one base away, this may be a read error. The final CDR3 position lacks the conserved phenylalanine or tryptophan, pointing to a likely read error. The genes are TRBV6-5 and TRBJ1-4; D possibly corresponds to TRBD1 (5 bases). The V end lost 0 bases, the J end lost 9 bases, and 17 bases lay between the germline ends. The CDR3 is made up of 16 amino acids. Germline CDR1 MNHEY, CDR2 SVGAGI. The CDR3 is CASSYSIRDSGKKLFL. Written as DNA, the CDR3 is TGTGCCAGCAGTTACTCGATCAGGGACTCGGGGAAAAAACTGTTTCTT.

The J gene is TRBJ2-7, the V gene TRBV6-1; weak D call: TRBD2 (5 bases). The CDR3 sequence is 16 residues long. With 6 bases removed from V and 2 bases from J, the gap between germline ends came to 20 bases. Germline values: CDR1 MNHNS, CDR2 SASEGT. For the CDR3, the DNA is TGTGCCAGCAGCTCATGGTTTAGAGGGAGTCCCTACGAGCAGTACTTC. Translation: CASSSWFRGSPYEQYF.